This T cell receptor (beta chain) was identified during a study of identical twins. Study-wide results and caveats: In monozygotic twins, models underestimated the sharing of out-of-frame TCR alpha. Invariant populations such as MAIT and iNKT cells could partly muddle zero-insertion analyses. Those out-of-frame alpha sequences shared by twins showed an excess of low generation probability.

TCRdb re-called the 5' RACE reads with MiXCR, one entry per CDR3 protein. Of some 900,000 distinct CDR3 sequences in the sample, 10% to 15% were seen once. The CDR3 loop spans 16 amino acids. Between the trimmed V and J ends, which lost 6 bases and 1 base, there was a span of 18 bases. Germline-derived CDR1 and CDR2 are MNHNS and SASEGT. This clonotype was seen a handful of times. As yet, its antigen is unknown. The same sample was also used in a study of yellow fever vaccine responses in identical twins.

Sequenced sample: PBMCs. This clonotype was obtained from a woman between 18 and 29 years old in good health. The chain combines TRBV6-1 with TRBJ2-5; TRBD1 might be the D (5 bases). Here the CDR3 DNA reads TGTGCCAGCAGCAAAATAGGGGCAACTCTCCAAGAGACCCAGTACTTC. Protein: CASSKIGATLQETQYF.